Following are 18 T cell receptor beta chains from one sample sequenced in a study of cytomegalovirus exposure and HLA in healthy donors. In the PCR, 60 Vbeta and 13 Jbeta primers were used. Repertoires were generated with immunoSEQ multiplex PCR, while TCRdb's copy carries only in-frame clones and drops some. Among under 200,000 clones listed, more than 60% were seen once. Sequenced material: PBMCs. These receptors came from a woman in her twenties or thirties in good health and CMV-seronegative.

The chain uses TRBV7-9 and TRBJ2-3, with D possibly TRBD1 on 5 matching bases. CDR1 and CDR2 from the germline V gene are SEHNR and FQNEAQ (reference sequence). V shed 11 bases and J shed 4 bases, with 16 bases lying between them. CDR3 length: 13 residues. CDR3 amino acids: CAGIRENADTQYF. The CDR3 DNA follows: TGTGCCGGGATCAGGGAAAATGCAGATACGCAGTATTTT.

J is TRBJ1-1 and V is TRBV2; no clear D gene. V dropped 6 bases and J dropped 4 bases, with 18 bases sitting between them. The CDR3 length is 15 residues. The germline V gene has CDR1 SNHLY and CDR2 FYNNEI. The CDR3 sequence: CASRKSGSAATEAFF. The CDR3, as DNA: TGTGCCAGCAGAAAAAGCGGCAGTGCCGCCACTGAAGCTTTCTTT.

This clone has a single count. The rearrangement links TRBV6-1 to TRBJ2-3, with D maybe TRBD1 (5 bases). CDR1 MNHNS and CDR2 SASEGT come from the germline V gene. There are 14 residues in the CDR3. V was shortened by 6 bases and J by 6 bases, with 16 bases between the two germline ends. This chain's CDR3 is CASRYLGDPDTQYF. CDR3 bases: TGTGCCAGCAGGTATCTAGGGGATCCGGATACGCAGTATTTT.

This clone was detected a few times. The rearrangement uses TRBV15 and TRBJ2-5, with 8 bases that match TRBD2. Germline assignment: CDR1 LNHNV and CDR2 YYDKDF (reference sequence). The CDR3 extends over 16 amino acids. Germline trimming cut 3 bases from V and 5 bases from J; bases unmatched to any gene: 11. For the CDR3, the DNA is TGTGCCACCAGCAGTTTCGACGGGGGGGCAAGGGAGACCCAGTACTTC. Translation gives CATSSFDGGARETQYF.

This rearrangement joins TRBV4-2 to TRBJ2-7, with 8 bases aligning to TRBD1. Germline trimming cut 1 base from V and 2 bases from J; bases unmatched to any gene: 16. Germline V gene lookup returns CDR1 LGHNA and CDR2 YNFKEQ. This CDR3 comprises 19 residues. The CDR3: CASSQVSTGALPLTYEQYF. The CDR3 region has the DNA TGTGCCAGCAGCCAAGTTTCGACAGGGGCGCTACCATTGACCTACGAGCAGTACTTC.

This clone was picked up a small number of times. The chain is built from TRBV19 and TRBJ2-2, with 8 bases matching TRBD2. The CDR3 spans 13 residues. J lost 5 bases, V lost 8 bases, and 4 bases had no gene match. Germline CDR1 LNHDA, CDR2 SQIVND (reference sequence). CDR3: CASRLAGTGELFF. DNA for the CDR3: TGTGCCAGTCGTCTAGCGGGTACCGGGGAGCTGTTTTTT. Full variable domain (remainder filled in from reference TRBV19 and TRBJ2-2): DGGITQSPKYLFRKEGQNVTLSCEQNLNHDAMYWYRQDPGQGLRLIYYSQIVNDFQKGDIAEGYSVSREKKESFPLTVTSAQKNPTAFYLCASRLAGTGELFFGEGSRLTVL.

This chain connects TRBV25-1 to TRBJ2-1; TRBD2 matches at 8 bases. Losses at the gene ends were 11 bases for V and 4 bases for J; bases not matched to a gene: 10. Germline V gene data show CDR1 as MGHDK and CDR2 as SYGVNS. The CDR3 has 14 residues. The CDR3 reads CASSAGGGYNEQFF. The CDR3 DNA reads TGTGCCTCCTCGGCCGGGGGGGGATACAATGAGCAGTTCTTC.

V is TRBV27 and J is TRBJ2-2; tentatively, D is TRBD1 (6 bases). This CDR3 region has 14 residues. In germline, CDR1 is MNHEY, CDR2 SMNVEV (reference sequence). Deletions cut 6 bases from V and 3 bases from J, with 11 bases between. CDR3 residues: CASSTGSYTGELFF. The CDR3 DNA sequence: TGTGCCAGCAGCACAGGGTCATACACCGGGGAGCTGTTTTTT.

This clone was recorded a few times. The CDR3 loop reads CASSPRQGARTEAFF. The CDR3 DNA is TGTGCCAGCAGCCCGAGACAGGGGGCCAGGACTGAAGCTTTCTTT. This sequence joins TRBV11-1 and TRBJ1-1; TRBD1 matches at 10 bases. The V segment lost 5 bases and the J segment 5 bases; nucleotides outside the gene matches: 8. This CDR3 region has 15 residues. Looked up from germline, CDR1 is SGHAT and CDR2 is FQDESV (reference sequence). Supplemented by reference TRBV11-1 and TRBJ1-1, the full variable domain reads EAEVAQSPRYKITEKSQAVAFWCDPISGHATLYWYRQILGQGPELLVQFQDESVVDDSQLPKDRFSAERLKGVDSTLKIQPAELGDSAMYLCASSPRQGARTEAFFGQGTRLTVV.

V is TRBV9 and J is TRBJ2-1, with D possibly being TRBD2 (5 bases). Germline V gives CDR1 SGDLS, CDR2 YYNGEE. This CDR3 is built from 15 residues. Trimming took 0 bases from V and 2 from J, leaving 9 bases between them. In DNA form, the CDR3 reads TGTGCCAGCAGCGTAGCCGGGAATACCTACAATGAGCAGTTCTTC. It yields the protein CASSVAGNTYNEQFF.

This chain uses TRBV28 with TRBJ1-1; weak D call: TRBD1 (6 bases). V was cut by 10 bases and J by 0 bases, with 18 bases left in between. The CDR3 covers 15 residues. Germline CDR1 MDHEN, CDR2 SYDVKM. DNA of the CDR3: TGTGCCACCGACGCAGGGGCCCGCATGAACACTGAAGCTTTCTTT. It codes for CATDAGARMNTEAFF.

The V gene is TRBV5-1, the J gene TRBJ1-2; a weak D match, TRBD1 (5 bases). Trimming shortened V by 0 bases and J by 6 bases, and 15 bases separated the two germline ends. Germline V gene lookup returns CDR1 SGHRS and CDR2 YFSETQ. The CDR3 contains 15 residues. The CDR3 here is CASSLGVQGLDGYTF. The DNA of the CDR3 is TGCGCCAGCAGCTTGGGAGTCCAGGGTTTGGATGGCTACACCTTC.

This chain connects TRBV30 to TRBJ1-2; TRBD1 is a possible D gene (6 bases). Trimming cost V 0 bases and J 4 bases, with 24 bases left between them. CDR1 and CDR2 from the germline V gene are GTSNPN and SVGIG (reference sequence). The CDR3 spans 18 residues. In DNA, the CDR3 is TGTGCCTGGAGTGTAGGAGGCAGGGGCCCCAACGGCATCTATGGCTACACCTTC. Translating it yields CAWSVGGRGPNGIYGYTF.

In its sample, this clone was seen once. CDR3 sequence: CASSYLPSGGRTDTQYF. The CDR3 nucleotides are TGCGCCAGCAGTTACCTGCCAAGCGGGGGGCGCACAGATACGCAGTATTTT. The rearrangement uses TRBV5-1 and TRBJ2-3; 9 bases are a match to TRBD2. CDR3 length: 17 residues. Trimming at V came to 5 bases and at J to 1 base, leaving 11 bases not matched to a gene. Per the germline V gene, CDR1 is SGHRS and CDR2 is YFSETQ.

This chain joins TRBV10-2 and TRBJ1-3; D perhaps matches TRBD1 (6 bases). This CDR3 has 18 amino acids. CDR1 and CDR2 (germline): WSHSY, SAAADI. V was shortened by 3 bases and J by 0 bases, with 18 bases between the two germline ends. The CDR3 DNA is TGCGCCAGCAGTGAAGGAGGGGGGGTCTCCGACTCTGGAAACACCATATATTTT. It specifies CASSEGGGVSDSGNTIYF.

The chain has TRBV21-1 and TRBJ1-5. TRBV21-1 is tagged as a pseudogene. The CDR3 runs 13 residues. The CDR3 region is CASRAHGNQPQHF. The CDR3 DNA reads as TGTGCCAGTCGCGCCCACGGCAATCAGCCCCAGCATTTT.

The chain is built from TRBV19 and TRBJ2-1; tentative D call: TRBD2 (6 bases). This CDR3 contains 15 residues. The V and J ends lost 7 bases and 0 bases respectively, with 13 bases between them. Germline V gene sequence: CDR1 LNHDA, CDR2 SQIVND (reference sequence). For the CDR3, the DNA is TGTGCCAGTACCCCCGGGGGACGCTCCTACAATGAGCAGTTCTTC. Translating gives CASTPGGRSYNEQFF.

The CDR3: CASSLSSGMGQPQHF. CDR3 nucleotide sequence: TGTGCCAGCAGTTTATCTTCAGGGATGGGGCAGCCCCAGCATTTT. The chain uses TRBV27 and TRBJ1-5; possible D gene TRBD1, 5 bases. CDR3 length: 15 amino acids. The germline CDR1 and CDR2 sequences are MNHEY and SMNVEV (reference sequence). V lost 0 bases and J 7 bases, leaving 13 bases between the germline ends.